This TCR beta chain was identified in a study of cytomegalovirus exposure and HLA in healthy donors (dated by TCRdb to about 2017). A note on the overall study: According to an earlier analysis of several hundred of the donors, about 180 million T cells yielded 120 million or so unique TCR beta sequences and about 300 Gb of sequence data. HLA typing covered class I and class II loci at four-digit resolution. The later analysis used no new phenotypic data to find candidate immune exposures, relying instead on TCR beta sequences and their occurrence across donors. About 5 DR-DQ haplotypes were handled as single units for association and clustering, since linkage in the cohort was strong. Along with the roughly 610-subject first cohort, a separate validation cohort of around 110 different subjects was used. In a later analysis, previously published TCR beta repertoires from hundreds of donors were re-analyzed and high-resolution HLA genotyping was added so that TCR occurrence patterns could be studied. The aim of the study was to test whether cataloging public T cell receptors could identify signatures of past pathogen exposure. Of the roughly 390 genotyped donors, roughly 80% fell in the genetic ancestry cluster associated with self-reported Caucasian donors. The T cell repertoires of several hundred subjects were profiled by immunosequencing and related to cytomegalovirus serostatus. A later genetic analysis used genome-wide SNP genotypes for about three fifths of the 666 donors, treating that subset as a discovery cohort. An earlier analysis of fewer than 700 of the donors applied high-throughput TCR beta sequencing to assess whether each TCR beta V gene segment acted as functional or pseudogenic. About 330 gigabases of sequencing data and around 85 million unique TCR sequences made up an early release that covered fewer than 650 HLA-typed donors. Among a few hundred genotyped donors of the cohort, an average of approximately 250,000 unique TCR beta nucleotide sequences were sequenced per donor, roughly a sixth of them non-productive. Alongside the repertoire data, information on donor age, sex, ethnicity and CMV serostatus was compiled. Every discovery cohort repertoire had been produced on one sequencing platform. To predict cytomegalovirus infection status, the study brought together high-throughput TCR immunosequencing, statistical association of individual TCRs with disease status, and machine learning. Typing coverage differed by locus: A, B, C, DRB1 and DQB1 were typed in roughly 620-630 donors, DQA1 in roughly 510, DPA1 in around 600, and DPB1 in 472. Broad study findings and their caveats: A few of the identified cytomegalovirus-associated TCR beta chains were confirmed in vitro to be specific for cytomegalovirus antigens. In a later analysis, HLA-associated TCR beta chains were found to be more clonally expanded and to have lower generation probabilities than equally common non-associated chains. At a false discovery rate of 0.05, a later analysis linked approximately 18,000 TCR beta sequences to specific HLA alleles. Compared with the 666-donor mean, donors in an Asian-associated ancestry cluster had fewer N-insertions in productive TCRs, according to a later genetic analysis. Some IMGT-functional V segments, including TRBV6-2 and TRBV6-3, could not be distinguished by the 87-base-pair reads and were therefore excluded. Assigning TCR associations to individual alleles was difficult when HLA alleles, especially DR and DQ, strongly co-occurred. A group of highly shared sequence variants was considered likely to be a technical artifact of the sequencing pipeline. In the study, some 160 TCR beta chains were listed as associated with cytomegalovirus. Because some donors lacked HLA typing at each locus, the association tests relied only on the typed subset. Linkage disequilibrium might explain the correlated functional status among segregating V segments, but an unknown experimental factor could not be excluded. Because counts were too low, some 17 rarely observed V segments, including chromosome 9 orphons, were left out of the earlier analysis of 587 of the donors. In both the original and validation cohorts, the classifier was reported to diagnose cytomegalovirus status with high specificity and sensitivity. Sequencing depth was assumed to be roughly uniform across donors in the presence/absence analyses, though that assumption may not hold. A later analysis reported that several top co-occurrence clusters appeared linked to parvovirus B19, influenza, CMV and Epstein-Barr virus. A later analysis found that most CMV-associated TCR beta chains appeared HLA-restricted, with HLA associations seemingly driven largely by CMV exposure. CMV serostatus was the only immune exposure information available for the cohort. In this cohort, only TCR beta chains were sequenced, and detectable features were limited by the absence of alpha or paired-chain data. A later analysis found that TCR association rates varied across HLA loci, with DRB1 alleles showing the most associated TCRs and HLA-C alleles the fewest. An association between a missense DCLRE1C variant and V-gene and J-gene trimming of TCR beta chains was found in a later genetic analysis and replicated in an independent cohort. Most TCR sequences were observed very rarely across donors, whereas some public TCRs were present in many individuals. According to the authors, the approach could potentially be generalized to other disease states and immunological phenotypes. In an earlier analysis of 500 to 650 of the donors, most TCR beta V segments appeared in productive rearrangements about 87% or about 30% of the time, broadly matching IMGT annotations. A further reported finding was that TCR beta sequences accurately predicted the HLA-A and HLA-B alleles for most subjects in the first cohort.

The cohort comprised around 690 healthy bone marrow donors. At the time of sampling, every cohort member was nominally healthy, though immune exposures that went unrecorded were likely present. The donor was CMV seropositive and was included in the group of 300 or so seropositive cohort members. Every donor gave a peripheral blood sample, and the peripheral blood mononuclear cells from that sample were used for TCR beta sequencing. The Qiagen DNeasy Blood Extraction Kit was used to extract genomic DNA from the blood cell samples. Library preparation was by the immunoSEQ multiplex PCR assay. For the multiplex PCR, a mixture combining 60 forward primers for TCR Vbeta segments and 13 reverse primers for TCR Jbeta segments was used. A multiplex PCR assay on genomic DNA amplified the CDR3 region of rearranged TCR beta genes. On the Illumina HiSeq System, the amplified TCR beta libraries were sequenced as 87-base-pair reads. The authors' pipeline ran thus. A later analysis tallied roughly 80 million unique TCR beta chains across the 666 repertoires, and approximately 9.9 million of those chains were shared by two or more donors. Raw reads were error-corrected and collapsed into unique sequences by a nearest-neighbor algorithm in which closely related sequences were merged to remove PCR and sequencing errors. To assign V, D and J gene segments, CDR3 sequences were aligned to IMGT reference sequences. For a sequence to be retained, at least a six-nucleotide match to both a V gene segment and a J gene segment was required. Rearrangements were called productive when the CDR3 lacked stop codons and stayed in frame with V and J; all others were non-productive. Following IMGT convention, CDR3 was defined as the stretch from the second conserved V-encoded cysteine up to the conserved J-encoded phenylalanine. Sequences without an unambiguous match to a single V gene segment were excluded from the earlier analysis of about 630 of the donors. In an earlier analysis of roughly 500 of the donors, V segments were called functional above 56.7% productive rearrangements and were called segregating when the between-donor standard deviation exceeded 5%. A statistical classification framework was built for diagnosing cytomegalovirus status from the catalog of TCR beta chain sequences. A later analysis assigned V and J genes by comparing TCR nucleotide sequences with IMGT/GENE-DB human TR gene sequences. The TCRdist pipeline was used in a later analysis to assign CDR3 sequences and most-parsimonious VDJ recombination scenarios. In a later analysis, each TCR beta chain was defined by its CDR3 amino acid sequence together with its V-gene family, and reads without a unique V-gene family were excluded. A later analysis removed over 500 highly shared, low-generation-probability nucleotide sequences to deal with suspected cross-contamination and a sequencing artifact. In a later analysis, a clonal expansion index for each public chain was calculated from normalized within-repertoire ranks of inferred template counts. Generation probabilities in a later analysis came from a VDJ recombination model fitted to out-of-frame rearrangements, and those results were checked against IGoR. In a later analysis, hypergeometric tests were used to score TCR-TCR, TCR-HLA and TCR-CMV co-occurrence, with a repertoire-size bias correction applied to TCR pairs. False discovery rates were estimated in a later analysis by permuting HLA or CMV assignments 20 times. A later analysis grouped co-occurring TCRs with DBSCAN, adding TCRdist sequence similarity when clustering within HLA-allele-positive subsets. For co-occurrence clustering, repertoires with fewer than 30,000 or more than 120,000 public chains were excluded, along with five or six repertoires with anomalous nucleotide sharing. TCRdb retrieved this table from immuneACCESS and kept in-frame rearrangements only. Not all clones are present; in checked studies, unresolved V genes account for under half, and no reason is known for the remainder. From that table come the V and J calls and clone size; the DNA was used to work out D and trimming. This sample is represented by under 200,000 clones; roughly 79% of them were singletons. The ten largest account for approximately 7% of the sample.

The germline ends are 5 bases apart after V is trimmed by 1 base and J by 1 base. Counted from cysteine to phenylalanine, this CDR3 has 13 amino acids. Only the CDR3 region is kept as DNA, spanning 39 bases read in frame from base 1. According to the germline V gene, CDR1 reads SGHVS and CDR2 reads FNYEAQ. A word on this clone: The specificity of this receptor is unknown. No much larger clone is present one base from it, and per-base qualities are unavailable.

Source material: PBMCs. This clonotype was obtained from a male donor in good health and CMV-seropositive. The sequence links TRBV7-6 to TRBJ2-7, with no reliable assignment of the D segment. DNA sequence: TGTGCCAGCAGCTTAGGCAGGTCCTACGAGCAGTACTTC. The resulting protein is CASSLGRSYEQYF.